Below, 19 T cell receptor beta chains from the same sample are listed, as sequenced in a study of OX40 agonist ivuxolimab in advanced cancers. The table came from immunoSEQ multiplex PCR; TCRdb's copy has only in-frame clones and leaves some out. The data contain tens of thousands of clones, roughly nine tenths of them singletons. The material was CD4+ or CD8+ T cells sorted from blood, obtained in a trial of the OX40 agonist ivuxolimab. The receptor set was obtained from an adult with an advanced solid tumor such as melanoma, head and neck, liver or kidney cancer.

The J gene is TRBJ2-1, the V gene TRBV19, with 8 bases that match TRBD2. The CDR3 loop spans 15 amino acids. With V trimmed by 7 bases and J by 0 bases, 5 bases remained unmatched. Germline loops: CDR1 LNHDA, CDR2 SQIVND (reference sequence). DNA for the CDR3: TGTGCCAGTACGATGGCGGGAGGCTCCTACAATGAGCAGTTCTTC. Translation: CASTMAGGSYNEQFF.

The table lists this clone with a count of one. CDR3 in amino acids: CASSLAGLETQYF. DNA of the CDR3: TGTGCCAGCAGCTTAGCGGGATTAGAGACCCAGTACTTC. This chain uses TRBV5-6 with TRBJ2-5; 7 nucleotides align to TRBD2. Looked up from germline, CDR1 is SGHDT and CDR2 is YYEEEE. V was pared by 2 bases and J by 4 bases, with 2 bases of the junction left unmatched. This CDR3 is built from 13 residues.

In DNA form, the CDR3 reads TGCGCCAGCAGCCCCCGCGCGGGAGGCTTGGGGGAGCAGTTCTTC. Protein sequence: CASSPRAGGLGEQFF. The chain employs TRBV4-1 and TRBJ2-1; 8 positions match TRBD2. Germline CDR1 is MGHRA and CDR2 is YSYEKL. V dropped 4 bases and J dropped 10; count of bases not matched to a gene: 12. The CDR3 spans 15 residues.

V and J are TRBV4-3 and TRBJ2-1; 12 bases are a match to TRBD2. J was trimmed by 4 bases and V by 3 bases; bases with no gene match: 7. The CDR3 runs 17 residues. CDR1 and CDR2 (germline): LGHNA, YSLEER. The CDR3 bases are TGCGCCAGCAGCCAGAGACTAGCGGGAGAACCATACAATGAGCAGTTCTTC. Its protein is CASSQRLAGEPYNEQFF.

The chain couples TRBV19 to TRBJ2-5; D is unresolved. Between the trimmed V and J ends, which lost 4 bases and 0 bases, there was a span of 6 bases. Per the germline V gene, CDR1 is LNHDA and CDR2 is SQIVND (reference sequence). The CDR3 totals 13 residues. CDR3 DNA: TGTGCCAGTAGTACGTGGGACCAAGAGACCCAGTACTTC. Translating it yields CASSTWDQETQYF.

The V gene is TRBV4-3, the J gene TRBJ2-7; 7 bases are shared with TRBD1. The ends lost 3 bases at V and 6 bases at J; junction bases unmatched: 5. The CDR3 is made up of 13 amino acids. Germline V gene sequence: CDR1 LGHNA, CDR2 YSLEER. The CDR3 protein is CASSQFTGVEQYF. CDR3 DNA sequence: TGCGCCAGCAGCCAGTTCACAGGGGTCGAGCAGTACTTC.

This clone was recorded a few times. J is TRBJ2-1 and V is TRBV7-9, with D possibly matching TRBD2 (6 bases). Trimming took off 6 bases at V and 9 bases at J, with 9 bases between the two ends. Germline CDR1 and CDR2: SEHNR and FQNEAQ (reference sequence). This CDR3 has 11 amino acids. The CDR3 protein is CASSRDFEQFF. CDR3 nucleotide sequence: TGTGCCAGCAGTCGGGACTTTGAGCAGTTCTTC.

The V gene is TRBV5-1, the J gene TRBJ2-3, with unresolved D. CDR1 is SGHRS and CDR2 is YFSETQ in the germline V gene. Trimming left V 4 bases short and J 6 bases short, with 9 bases between. The CDR3 is 12 residues long. The CDR3 nucleotides read TGCGCCAGCAGCCAGGCCCCCGATACGCAGTATTTT. Translation: CASSQAPDTQYF.

V gene TRBV9 combines with J gene TRBJ2-7, with TRBD2 as a possible D gene (5 bases). With 0 bases removed from V and 0 bases from J, the gap between germline ends came to 10 bases. Germline lookup yields CDR1 SGDLS and CDR2 YYNGEE. The CDR3 spans 15 residues. CDR3 sequence: CASSVGGELSYEQYF. Written as DNA, the CDR3 is TGTGCCAGCAGCGTAGGTGGGGAGCTCTCCTACGAGCAGTACTTC.

This rearrangement joins TRBV5-6 to TRBJ2-1; D is unclear. The V end was cut by 1 base, the J end by 7 bases, with 9 bases between. The CDR3 has 13 residues. Per the germline V gene, CDR1 is SGHDT and CDR2 is YYEEEE. The CDR3 nucleotides read TGTGCCAGCAGCTTGTTTTTCGCGAATGAGCAGTTCTTC. Encoded protein: CASSLFFANEQFF. The full variable domain, in which reference TRBV5-6 and TRBJ2-1 provide the parts outside the CDR3, is DAGVTQSPTHLIKTRGQQVTLRCSPKSGHDTVSWYQQALGQGPQFIFQYYEEEERQRGNFPDRFSGHQFPNYSSELNVNALLLGDSALYLCASSLFFANEQFFGPGTRLTVL.

The chain joins TRBV5-8 to TRBJ1-5, with D hard to call. This CDR3 comprises 15 residues. V was cut by 0 bases and J by 0 bases, with 7 bases left in between. From germline, CDR1 is SGHTS and CDR2 YDEGEE. The CDR3 nucleotides are TGTGCCAGCAGCTTGGGCACCGATAGCAATCAGCCCCAGCATTTT. Encoded protein: CASSLGTDSNQPQHF. The whole variable domain, remainder taken from reference TRBV5-8 and TRBJ1-5, is EAGVTQSPTHLIKTRGQQATLRCSPISGHTSVYWYQQALGLGLQFLLWYDEGEERNRGNFPPRFSGRQFPNYSSELNVNALELEDSALYLCASSLGTDSNQPQHFGDGTRLSIL.

V gene TRBV7-6 combines with J gene TRBJ2-3; no firm D call. Germline V gives CDR1 SGHVS, CDR2 FNYEAQ. Trimming cost V 4 bases and J 0 bases, with 8 bases left between them. This CDR3 region has 14 residues. The CDR3 DNA sequence: TGTGCCAGCAGCTCCGGCGGTAGCACAGATACGCAGTATTTT. This sequence encodes CASSSGGSTDTQYF.

The chain has TRBV5-1 and TRBJ2-7; D might be TRBD1 (6 bases). The V gene's germline CDR1 is SGHRS and CDR2 YFSETQ. This CDR3 spans 14 amino acids. V lost 2 bases and J 1 base, leaving 10 bases between the germline ends. CDR3 sequence: CASSFDRKSYEQYF. Written as DNA, the CDR3 is TGCGCCAGCAGCTTTGACAGGAAATCCTACGAGCAGTACTTC.

The chain carries TRBV28 and TRBJ2-1; 9 bases are a match to TRBD2. This CDR3 has 19 residues. Looked up from germline, CDR1 is MDHEN and CDR2 is SYDVKM. V trimming: 9 bases; J trimming: 2 bases; junction bases outside the gene matches: 20. Here the CDR3 reads CARQPGVAGGTEPYNEQFF. CDR3 sequence (DNA): TGTGCCAGACAGCCAGGGGTCGCGGGAGGGACAGAACCCTACAATGAGCAGTTCTTC.

This clone was seen just once. The chain has TRBV28 and TRBJ2-4, with D hard to call. V dropped 9 bases and J dropped 15 bases, with 9 bases sitting between them. The CDR3 runs 8 residues. Germline loops: CDR1 MDHEN, CDR2 SYDVKM. The CDR3: CARGDGYF. CDR3 DNA sequence: TGTGCCAGAGGAGACGGGTACTTC.

The J gene is TRBJ2-3, the V gene TRBV5-6; 10 positions match TRBD2. This CDR3 region has 14 residues. Per germline, CDR1 SGHDT and CDR2 YYEEEE. The V and J ends lost 4 bases and 3 bases, in that order; junction bases with no gene match: 2. The CDR3 sequence is CASSLTSGTDTQYF. The CDR3 bases are TGTGCCAGCAGCCTGACTAGCGGGACAGATACGCAGTATTTT.

The chain joins TRBV6-1 to TRBJ2-7; 7 bases line up with TRBD2. V shed 3 bases and J 3 bases; nucleotides not matched to a gene: 5. The CDR3 has 14 amino acids. Germline V CDR1 and CDR2: MNHNS, SASEGT. The CDR3 loop is CASSELAADYEQYF. The CDR3 DNA follows: TGTGCCAGCAGTGAGCTAGCGGCCGACTACGAGCAGTACTTC.

The chain is built from TRBV4-3 and TRBJ2-1; 16 bases map to TRBD2. The germline gives CDR1 LGHNA, CDR2 YSLEER. V shed 0 bases and J 9 bases; nucleotides not matched to a gene: 8. The CDR3 extends over 18 amino acids. The CDR3 loop reads CASSQDRGTSGRASEQFF. The CDR3 DNA sequence: TGCGCCAGCAGCCAAGATCGCGGGACTAGCGGGAGGGCCTCTGAGCAGTTCTTC.

The V and J genes are TRBV27 and TRBJ2-7; 8 bases align to TRBD1. The junction had 4 bases not matched to a gene; V was cut back by 3 bases and J by 3 bases. Germline loops: CDR1 MNHEY, CDR2 SMNVEV (reference sequence). The CDR3 sequence is 14 residues long. For the CDR3, the DNA is TGTGCCAGCAGTTTTTCAGGGGGCGGCTACGAGCAGTACTTC. Translating it yields CASSFSGGGYEQYF.